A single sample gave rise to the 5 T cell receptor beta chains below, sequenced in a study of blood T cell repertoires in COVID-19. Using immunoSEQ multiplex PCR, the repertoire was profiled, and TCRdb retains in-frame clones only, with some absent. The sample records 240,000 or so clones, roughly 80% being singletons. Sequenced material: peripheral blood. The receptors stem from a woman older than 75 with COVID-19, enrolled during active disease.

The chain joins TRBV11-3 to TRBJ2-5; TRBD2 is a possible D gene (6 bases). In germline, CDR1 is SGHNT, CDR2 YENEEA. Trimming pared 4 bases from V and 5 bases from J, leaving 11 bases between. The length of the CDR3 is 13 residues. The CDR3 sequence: CASSSEGGETQYF. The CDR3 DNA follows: TGTGCCAGCAGCTCCGAAGGAGGGGAGACCCAGTACTTC.

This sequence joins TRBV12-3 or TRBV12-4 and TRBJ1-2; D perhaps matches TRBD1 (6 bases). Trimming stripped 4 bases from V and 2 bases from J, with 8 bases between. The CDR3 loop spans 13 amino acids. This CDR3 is CASSYRENYGYTF. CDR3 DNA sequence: TGTGCCAGCAGTTACAGGGAAAACTATGGCTACACCTTC.

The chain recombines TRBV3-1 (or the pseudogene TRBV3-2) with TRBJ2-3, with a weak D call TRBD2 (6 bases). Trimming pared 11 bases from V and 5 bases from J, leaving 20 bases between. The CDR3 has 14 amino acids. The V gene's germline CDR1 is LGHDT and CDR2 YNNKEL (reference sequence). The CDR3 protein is CAGFGTPTGDTQYF. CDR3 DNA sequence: TGTGCCGGCTTCGGGACTCCCACGGGAGATACGCAGTATTTT.

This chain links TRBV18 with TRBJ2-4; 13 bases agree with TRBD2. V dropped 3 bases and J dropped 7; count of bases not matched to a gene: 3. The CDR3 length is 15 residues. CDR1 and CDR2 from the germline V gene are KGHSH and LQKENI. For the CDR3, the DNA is TGTGCCAGCTCACCTACGACTAGCGGGGGGAACATTCAGTACTTC. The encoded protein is CASSPTTSGGNIQYF.

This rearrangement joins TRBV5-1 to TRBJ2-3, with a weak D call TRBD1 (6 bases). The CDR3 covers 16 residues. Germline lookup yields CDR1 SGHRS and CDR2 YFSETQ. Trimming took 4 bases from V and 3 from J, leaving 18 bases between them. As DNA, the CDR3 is TGCGCCAGCAGCGAGGAAGGGGACAAAACTACAGATACGCAGTATTTT. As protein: CASSEEGDKTTDTQYF.